This TCR beta chain originates from a study of regulatory T cells in long-lasting Graves disease. Time point here: newly diagnosed GD, antithyroid drugs for less than 3 months. The TCR library was made from RNA that had been extracted from PBMCs in TRIzol. In this sample, this clonotype turned up many times. In building TCR beta libraries, iRepertoire HTBI primers were used together with Arm-PCR of CDR3 regions. TCRdb passed the multiplex PCR reads through MiXCR, listing each CDR3 protein once. This sample has about 540,000 distinct CDR3 sequences, with approximately 12% found just once. This sample also appeared in a second study, on T cells in Graves' hyperthyroidism and ophthalmopathy. That source notes: Among thyroid clonotypes expanded above 0.001, most also appeared in blood.

The sequence was obtained from a man aged 25-45 years with Graves disease. Sequencing used peripheral blood mononuclear cells (PBMCs), obtained at new diagnosis, from a patient treated with antithyroid drugs.

The CDR3 spells CASSYSFLRETQYF. CDR3 coding DNA: TGTGCCAGCAGTTACTCGTTCTTAAGGGAGACCCAGTACTTC. The gene calls are TRBV6-6 and TRBJ2-5; D ambiguous. CDR3 length: 14 residues. Trimming took 0 bases from V and 5 from J, leaving 10 bases between them. CDR1 and CDR2 (germline): MNHNY, SVGAGI (reference sequence).